These 30 T cell receptor beta chains came from one sample sequenced in a study of CD8 T cells in ankylosing spondylitis. Study observations and caveats: A motif in TCR beta, a set of roughly eight highly homologous variants, appeared characteristic of ankylosing spondylitis blood.

TCRdb independently ran MiXCR on the 5' RACE reads; one entry per CDR3 protein. The top ten hold 0.75% to 0.9% of the sample, which has over 400,000 distinct CDR3 sequences, roughly a quarter seen once. Their antigens remain unidentified. The sequenced sample consisted of blood, either unsorted or a sorted T cell fraction (not recorded which). The source of these receptors is a male donor with ankylosing spondylitis.

V is TRBV30 and J is TRBJ2-7; possibly TRBD2 for D (7 bases). This CDR3 spans 13 amino acids. Germline V lookup: CDR1 GTSNPN, CDR2 SVGIG (reference sequence). Trimming removed 5 bases at V and 3 bases at J, with 14 bases between. The CDR3 protein is CAWSRGGDYEQYF. The CDR3 DNA reads as TGTGCCTGGTCTAGGGGGGGTGACTACGAGCAGTACTTC.

The chain joins TRBV7-2 to TRBJ2-1, with a possible D match to TRBD1 (7 bases). The length of the CDR3 is 14 residues. Trimming removed 5 bases from V and 4 bases from J, with 12 bases in between. From germline, CDR1 is SGHTA and CDR2 FQGNSA. CDR3 region: CASSPAGQYNEQFF. The CDR3 nucleotides are TGTGCCAGCAGCCCTGCGGGACAGTACAATGAGCAGTTCTTC.

The chain is built from TRBV20-1 and TRBJ1-3; D not certain. This CDR3 comprises 13 residues. The germline gives CDR1 DFQATT, CDR2 SNEGSKA (reference sequence). Trimming pared 4 bases from V and 4 bases from J, leaving 11 bases between. CDR3 sequence (DNA): TGCAGTGCTACCCGACAAGACGGAAACACCATATATTTT. This encodes CSATRQDGNTIYF.

This chain links TRBV10-1 with TRBJ2-1, with a tentative D call TRBD1 (5 bases). Germline-derived CDR1 and CDR2 are WNHNN and SYGVQD (reference sequence). V was trimmed by 3 bases and J by 8 bases, leaving 14 bases between them. The CDR3 is made up of 14 amino acids. CDR3 residues: CASSDSPPRDEQFF. The CDR3 nucleotides read TGCGCCAGCAGTGACTCCCCCCCCAGGGATGAGCAGTTCTTC.

This chain uses TRBV20-1 with TRBJ2-7, with D uncertain. The CDR3 runs to 11 residues. V lost 1 base to trimming and J lost 4 bases, with 5 bases between them. CDR1 is DFQATT, CDR2 SNEGSKA, per germline (reference sequence). As DNA, the CDR3 is TGCAGTGCTAGAGTAGTTTACGAGCAGTACTTC. Translation gives CSARVVYEQYF.

This clonotype was seen a few times. The rearrangement links TRBV2 to TRBJ2-4; D may be TRBD1 or TRBD2 (5 bases each). The CDR3 spans 12 residues. The ends were cut back, 8 bases at V and 0 bases at J, with 5 bases in the middle. CDR1 is SNHLY and CDR2 is FYNNEI in the germline V gene. CDR3 coding DNA: TGTGCCAGCGGGACAGCCAAAAACATTCAGTACTTC. Translation gives CASGTAKNIQYF.

This clonotype was detected a few times. The rearrangement uses TRBV20-1 and TRBJ2-1; 12 nucleotides line up with TRBD2. V shed 0 bases and J 7 bases; nucleotides not matched to a gene: 16. In germline, CDR1 is DFQATT, CDR2 SNEGSKA (reference sequence). This CDR3 spans 19 amino acids. CDR3 in amino acids: CSARDRGGTGLAGGNEQFF. Written as DNA, the CDR3 is TGCAGTGCTAGAGATCGGGGCGGGACTGGGCTAGCGGGGGGGAATGAGCAGTTCTTC.

The sample holds a few counts of this clonotype. The chain is built from TRBV5-1 and TRBJ2-2; 7 positions match TRBD1. The J segment lost 1 base and the V segment lost 4 bases, leaving 4 bases of the junction unmatched. This CDR3 region has 15 residues. Germline loops: CDR1 SGHRS, CDR2 YFSETQ. The CDR3, as DNA: TGCGCCAGCAGCCCCGGGACAGAGAACACCGGGGAGCTGTTTTTT. Amino acid sequence: CASSPGTENTGELFF.

The J gene is TRBJ2-2, the V gene TRBV5-1; no definite D call. V dropped 1 base and J dropped 3 bases, with 4 bases sitting between them. This CDR3 spans 13 amino acids. Germline V lookup: CDR1 SGHRS, CDR2 YFSETQ. CDR3 in amino acids: CASSLQDTGELFF. Here the CDR3 DNA reads TGCGCCAGCAGCTTGCAGGACACCGGGGAGCTGTTTTTT.

The rearrangement uses TRBV5-1 and TRBJ2-7; TRBD1 matches at 9 bases. CDR3 length: 15 amino acids. The junction had 4 bases not matched to a gene; V was cut back by 2 bases and J by 1 base. The germline V gene encodes CDR1 SGHRS and CDR2 YFSETQ. The DNA for the CDR3 is TGCGCCAGCAGCTTCCCGGGACAGGGATCCTACGAGCAGTACTTC. Translated: CASSFPGQGSYEQYF. The full variable domain, its missing parts supplied by reference TRBV5-1 and TRBJ2-7, is KAGVTQTPRYLIKTRGQQVTLSCSPISGHRSVSWYQQTPGQGLQFLFEYFSETQRNKGNFPGRFSGRQFSNSRSEMNVSTLELGDSALYLCASSFPGQGSYEQYFGPGTRLTVT.

The CDR3: CATSRESGADTQYF. As DNA, the CDR3 is TGTGCCACCAGCAGAGAGTCAGGGGCAGATACGCAGTATTTT. The chain combines TRBV15 with TRBJ2-3; D is possibly TRBD1 (6 bases). The CDR3 is 14 residues long. Per germline, CDR1 LNHNV and CDR2 YYDKDF (reference sequence). V gave up 0 bases and J gave up 4 bases, with 8 bases separating them.

The rearrangement joins TRBV15 to TRBJ2-1; possibly TRBD1 for D (5 bases). The CDR3 runs to 16 residues. The V end was cut by 2 bases, the J end by 5 bases, with 16 bases between. Germline V lookup: CDR1 LNHNV, CDR2 YYDKDF (reference sequence). The CDR3 DNA is TGTGCCACCAGCAGACTGGACATCCCAGGAGACAATGAGCAGTTCTTC. It translates to CATSRLDIPGDNEQFF.

This clonotype was seen more than once but under ten times. The CDR3 region has the DNA TGTGCCAGCAGCACCTCCGGGCGGGTGGATACGCAGTATTTT. It yields the protein CASSTSGRVDTQYF. The genes are TRBV7-2 and TRBJ2-3; tentative D call: TRBD2 (5 bases). Trimming cost V 5 bases and J 6 bases, with 15 bases left between them. CDR1 is SGHTA and CDR2 is FQGNSA in the germline V gene. The CDR3 totals 14 residues.

This clonotype was found a few times. The chain joins TRBV5-5 to TRBJ1-2, with 10 positions matching TRBD1. Germline V gene data show CDR1 as SGHKS and CDR2 as YYEKEE (reference sequence). V shed 4 bases and J 4 bases; nucleotides not matched to a gene: 4. The CDR3 totals 14 residues. Here the CDR3 reads CASSRGQGTYGYTF. The CDR3 bases are TGTGCCAGCAGCAGGGGACAGGGGACCTATGGCTACACCTTC.

The CDR3 region has the DNA TGTGCCAGCAGCTGGTTTCAGGGGGCTTCAGAGCAGTACTTC. Its protein product is CASSWFQGASEQYF. J is TRBJ2-7 and V is TRBV7-2, with 8 bases that match TRBD1. With 4 bases clipped from V and 7 bases from J, the junction kept 9 bases outside the gene matches. From germline, CDR1 is SGHTA and CDR2 FQGNSA. The CDR3 covers 14 residues.

DNA for the CDR3: TGTGCCAGCAGCTTAGGTGGAGACTCAGGGGGTACGCAGTATTTT. This codes for CASSLGGDSGGTQYF. V gene TRBV7-8 combines with J gene TRBJ2-3; 7 bases are shared with TRBD1. CDR1 is SGHVS and CDR2 is FQNEAQ in the germline V gene. Trimming at V came to 1 base and at J to 8 bases, leaving 9 bases not matched to a gene. CDR3 length: 15 residues. Together with reference TRBV7-8 and TRBJ2-3, the CDR3 gives the full variable domain: GAGVSQSPRYKVAKRGQDVALRCDPISGHVSLFWYQQALGQGPEFLTYFQNEAQLDKSGLPSDRFFAERPEGSVSTLKIQRTQQEDSAVYLCASSLGGDSGGTQYFGPGTRLTVL.

V is TRBV5-1 and J is TRBJ1-1; D remains unclear. The CDR3 is 14 residues long. Germline CDR1 is SGHRS and CDR2 is YFSETQ. V was clipped by 5 bases and J by 0 bases, with 11 bases between them. CDR3 sequence: CASRPGPMNTEAFF. Here the CDR3 DNA reads TGCGCCAGCAGGCCCGGACCCATGAACACTGAAGCTTTCTTT.

The chain has TRBV6-5 and TRBJ2-3, with 15 bases fitting TRBD2. The germline CDR1 and CDR2 sequences are MNHEY and SVGAGI. V dropped 2 bases and J dropped 6; count of bases not matched to a gene: 6. The CDR3 runs 17 residues. This CDR3 is CASSYTGLAGGPDTQYF. CDR3 bases: TGTGCCAGCAGTTACACCGGACTAGCGGGAGGGCCGGATACGCAGTATTTT.

The sample holds a few counts of this clonotype. This chain connects TRBV5-1 to TRBJ2-1; 9 nucleotides line up with TRBD2. CDR3 length: 16 amino acids. After removal of 0 bases from V and 4 bases from J, the junction contained 5 bases not matched to a gene. Germline values: CDR1 SGHRS, CDR2 YFSETQ. CDR3 amino acids: CASSLGRLAEYNEQFF. The CDR3 DNA is TGCGCCAGCAGCTTGGGCCGACTAGCGGAATACAATGAGCAGTTCTTC.

This chain uses TRBV3-1 with TRBJ1-2, with D possibly TRBD1 on 6 matching bases. Germline V lookup: CDR1 LGHDT, CDR2 YNNKEL (reference sequence). V gave up 4 bases and J gave up 3 bases, with 12 bases separating them. This CDR3 is 14 amino acids long. The DNA of the CDR3 is TGTGCCAGCAGCCTTCAGGAGGGGGACTATGGCTACACCTTC. Amino acid sequence: CASSLQEGDYGYTF.

This clonotype was picked up a small number of times. CDR3 coding DNA: TGTGCCACCAGTGATTTGTTCGGGAGCACAGATACGCAGTATTTT. It translates to CATSDLFGSTDTQYF. J is TRBJ2-3 and V is TRBV24-1; D is unclear. The CDR3 length is 15 residues. Trimming shortened V by 0 bases and J by 0 bases, and 6 bases separated the two germline ends. Germline-derived CDR1 and CDR2 are KGHDR and SFDVKD.

CDR3 loop: CASSPRQRFDEQFF. The CDR3 nucleotides read TGTGCCAGCAGCCCGCGACAGCGATTCGATGAGCAGTTCTTC. The chain carries TRBV5-5 and TRBJ2-1, with D tentatively TRBD1 (5 bases). The CDR3 length is 14 residues. From germline, CDR1 is SGHKS and CDR2 YYEKEE (reference sequence). Trimming cost V 4 bases and J 8 bases, with 16 bases left between them.

The rearrangement uses TRBV27 and TRBJ2-2, with 8 bases fitting TRBD1. The CDR3 has 17 residues. The germline V gene has CDR1 MNHEY and CDR2 SMNVEV (reference sequence). After removal of 3 bases from V and 1 base from J, the junction contained 7 bases not matched to a gene. The chain's CDR3 is CASSFSRTGWNTGELFF. The CDR3 DNA is TGTGCCAGCAGTTTTTCCCGGACAGGGTGGAACACCGGGGAGCTGTTTTTT.

This chain links TRBV20-1 with TRBJ2-5, with 16 bases identical to TRBD2. The CDR3 totals 16 residues. The junction had 5 bases not matched to a gene; V was cut back by 3 bases and J by 4 bases. Germline V gives CDR1 DFQATT, CDR2 SNEGSKA (reference sequence). Here the CDR3 reads CSARGTSGRALETQYF. The CDR3 nucleotides read TGCAGTGCTAGGGGGACTAGCGGGAGGGCCTTAGAGACCCAGTACTTC.

The rearrangement links TRBV20-1 to TRBJ2-5; possibly TRBD2 for D (6 bases). V lost 7 bases and J lost 4, with 22 bases in between. Germline assignment: CDR1 DFQATT and CDR2 SNEGSKA (reference sequence). This CDR3 is built from 15 residues. The CDR3 sequence: CSVRGGYMGGETQYF. CDR3 in DNA: TGCAGTGTCCGGGGCGGCTACATGGGGGGAGAGACCCAGTACTTC.

This chain links TRBV20-1 with TRBJ1-6; D ambiguous. The CDR3 has 12 amino acids. The germline V and J ends were trimmed by 6 bases and 9 bases, with 12 bases remaining between them. The V gene's germline CDR1 is DFQATT and CDR2 SNEGSKA (reference sequence). The CDR3: CSATSGGSPLHF. The CDR3 nucleotides read TGCAGTGCCACCTCGGGAGGTTCACCCCTCCACTTT.

This clonotype has more than one count but fewer than ten. The V gene is TRBV5-1, the J gene TRBJ1-2, with D possibly matching TRBD1 (6 bases). Germline V CDR1 and CDR2: SGHRS, YFSETQ. V was pared by 3 bases and J by 2 bases, with 14 bases between. The CDR3 totals 15 residues. CDR3 nucleotides: TGCGCCAGCAGCTGGGCGGATCAGGGGAACTATGGCTACACCTTC. The encoded protein is CASSWADQGNYGYTF.

In its sample, this clonotype was seen a few times. This rearrangement joins TRBV4-2 to TRBJ2-1, with D perhaps matching TRBD2 (5 bases). The germline V and J ends were trimmed by 0 bases and 4 bases, with 22 bases remaining between them. The CDR3 contains 19 residues. CDR1 and CDR2 from the germline V gene are LGHNA and YNFKEQ. The CDR3 nucleotides are TGTGCCAGCAGCCAAGATAGATCCATTGGGGAGCCGTTTTACAATGAGCAGTTCTTC. This encodes CASSQDRSIGEPFYNEQFF.

The chain is built from TRBV20-1 and TRBJ2-1, with D maybe TRBD2 (6 bases). There are 15 residues in the CDR3. Trimming took 1 base from V and 0 from J, leaving 10 bases between them. CDR1 and CDR2 from the germline V gene are DFQATT and SNEGSKA (reference sequence). CDR3 DNA: TGCAGTGCTAGAGTGGCGGGGAGCTCCTACAATGAGCAGTTCTTC. It is translated as CSARVAGSSYNEQFF.

This clonotype was detected a few times. V is TRBV7-2 and J is TRBJ1-1, with 9 bases fitting TRBD1. After removal of 2 bases from V and 6 bases from J, the junction contained 7 bases not matched to a gene. Germline lookup yields CDR1 SGHTA and CDR2 FQGNSA. The CDR3 covers 15 residues. The CDR3 DNA follows: TGTGCCAGCAGCTTAATGACAGGGGGTGTGTCTGAAGCTTTCTTT. Translating gives CASSLMTGGVSEAFF.